A single sample is the source of the 14 T cell receptor beta chains below, sequenced in a study of radiation and T cells in renal cell carcinoma. Described treatment: treatment-naive control, cytoreductive nephrectomy. Sequencing used immunoSEQ multiplex PCR; TCRdb keeps in-frame clones, though not all of them. The sample lists 7,500 to 10,000 clones, approximately 60% occurring once. The starting material was tumor tissue, obtained from a patient whose treatment was nephrectomy without radiotherapy. The receptors were gathered from a man aged 55 to 70 with renal cell carcinoma.

The sample holds a few counts of this clone. V usage is TRBV29-1 and J usage is TRBJ1-3, with no clear D. The CDR3 spans 12 residues. V lost 5 bases, J lost 6 bases, and 11 bases lay in between. CDR1 is SQVTM and CDR2 is ANQGSEA in the germline V gene. Written as DNA, the CDR3 is TGCAGCGTTCGGGCCCCTCCAAACACCATATATTTT. Residues: CSVRAPPNTIYF.

Here the CDR3 DNA reads TGTGCCAGCAGCACCCGGGACAGTAAATCCTCCAACTATGGCTACACCTTC. This sequence encodes CASSTRDSKSSNYGYTF. The chain links TRBV5-8 to TRBJ1-2; 7 bases align to TRBD1. This CDR3 contains 17 residues. Per the germline V gene, CDR1 is SGHTS and CDR2 is YDEGEE. The trim removed 4 bases at V and 2 bases at J, leaving 14 bases unmatched.

The chain employs TRBV7-2 and TRBJ2-3, with a tentative D call TRBD2 (6 bases). The V gene lost 3 bases and the J gene lost 2 bases, with 12 bases spanning the gap. This CDR3 region has 15 residues. CDR1 is SGHTA and CDR2 is FQGNSA in the germline V gene. CDR3 protein: CASSLDYLSTDTQYF. The CDR3 DNA sequence: TGTGCCAGCAGCTTGGACTACCTTTCCACAGATACGCAGTATTTT.

There are a few counts of this clone. The chain joins TRBV7-2 to TRBJ2-2; possible D gene TRBD1, 5 bases. Between the trimmed V and J ends, which lost 2 bases and 4 bases, there was a span of 14 bases. The V gene's germline CDR1 is SGHTA and CDR2 FQGNSA. The CDR3 has 16 amino acids. The CDR3 DNA reads TGTGCCAGCAGCTTATATCAGGGAATTAGCACCGGGGAGCTGTTTTTT. Amino acids: CASSLYQGISTGELFF.

The CDR3 here is CATSRDSGRAYEQYF. Here the CDR3 DNA reads TGTGCCACCAGCAGAGATTCCGGGAGGGCCTACGAGCAGTACTTC. The chain couples TRBV15 to TRBJ2-7; 8 bases align to TRBD2. J lost 2 bases, V lost 0 bases, and 3 bases had no gene match. Germline values: CDR1 LNHNV, CDR2 YYDKDF (reference sequence). The CDR3 is 15 amino acids.

The chain links TRBV14 to TRBJ1-1; no clear D. The germline V gene encodes CDR1 SGHDN and CDR2 FVKESK. V was trimmed by 1 base and J by 4 bases, leaving 7 bases between them. This CDR3 is built from 13 residues. CDR3 DNA sequence: TGTGCCAGCAGCCAAGCGGCGGTCACTGAAGCTTTCTTT. It specifies CASSQAAVTEAFF.

This chain uses TRBV9 with TRBJ1-2; possibly TRBD1 for D (5 bases). The length of the CDR3 is 11 residues. Germline-derived CDR1 and CDR2 are SGDLS and YYNGEE. The V end was cut by 7 bases, the J end by 8 bases, with 12 bases between. The CDR3 sequence is CASFEGRGYTF. The DNA for the CDR3 is TGTGCCAGCTTTGAGGGGCGAGGCTACACCTTC.

The chain uses TRBV2 and TRBJ2-7; D is unresolved. This CDR3 spans 11 amino acids. Trimming removed 6 bases at V and 3 bases at J, with 6 bases between. Looked up from germline, CDR1 is SNHLY and CDR2 is FYNNEI. The CDR3 region has the DNA TGTGCCAGCAGCCGAGGCTACGAGCAGTACTTC. Translated, it gives CASSRGYEQYF.

The rearrangement joins TRBV5-1 to TRBJ2-1; TRBD1 or TRBD2 may be the D gene (5 bases each). In germline, CDR1 is SGHRS, CDR2 YFSETQ. The V end was cut by 0 bases, the J end by 8 bases, with 12 bases between. CDR3 length: 14 residues. The CDR3 sequence is CASSLGEGRDEQFF. DNA of the CDR3: TGCGCCAGCAGCTTGGGAGAGGGGCGGGATGAGCAGTTCTTC.

The V call is TRBV11-1, the J call TRBJ2-1, with TRBD2 matching 11 bases. Germline loops: CDR1 SGHAT, CDR2 FQDESV (reference sequence). The V and J ends lost 5 bases and 6 bases, in that order; junction bases with no gene match: 6. The CDR3 extends over 15 amino acids. The CDR3: CASSASGGPGNEQFF. In DNA form, the CDR3 reads TGTGCCAGCAGCGCTAGCGGGGGGCCAGGCAATGAGCAGTTCTTC.

The chain employs TRBV5-1 and TRBJ2-3; perhaps TRBD1 as D (5 bases). The CDR3 loop spans 16 amino acids. Germline lookup yields CDR1 SGHRS and CDR2 YFSETQ. V was cut by 5 bases and J by 4 bases, with 20 bases left in between. The CDR3 protein is CASRSPMTRVSDTQYF. In nucleotides, the CDR3 is TGCGCCAGCAGGTCTCCGATGACCAGGGTTTCAGATACGCAGTATTTT.

The chain uses TRBV6-4 and TRBJ2-7, with TRBD1 matching over 10 bases. Germline loops: CDR1 MRHNA, CDR2 SNTAGT. V lost 4 bases, J lost 4 bases, and 7 bases stayed unmatched. There are 15 residues in the CDR3. The CDR3 nucleotides are TGTGCCAGCAGTGGCCGCGGACAGGGGGGGTACGAGCAGTACTTC. This translates into CASSGRGQGGYEQYF.

The rearrangement joins TRBV5-4 to TRBJ2-7, with 11 bases lining up with TRBD1. The germline V gene encodes CDR1 SGHNT and CDR2 YYREEE (reference sequence). The ends lost 5 bases at V and 2 bases at J; junction bases unmatched: 6. The CDR3 loop spans 15 amino acids. The CDR3 DNA follows: TGTGCCAGCAGTTTGCCGGGACAGGGGGCCTACGAGCAGTACTTC. The encoded protein is CASSLPGQGAYEQYF. Filled out from reference TRBV5-4 and TRBJ2-7, the complete variable domain reads ETGVTQSPTHLIKTRGQQVTLRCSSQSGHNTVSWYQQALGQGPQFIFQYYREEENGRGNFPPRFSGLQFPNYSSELNVNALELDDSALYLCASSLPGQGAYEQYFGPGTRLTVT.

V and J are TRBV28 and TRBJ1-3; TRBD1 matches at 8 bases. Germline-derived CDR1 and CDR2 are MDHEN and SYDVKM. Trimming at V came to 2 bases and at J to 2 bases, leaving 2 bases not matched to a gene. CDR3 length equals 15 residues. CDR3 bases: TGTGCCAGCAGTTTACCGACAGGGGCTGGAAACACCATATATTTT. This encodes CASSLPTGAGNTIYF. Full variable domain (rest looked up from reference TRBV28 and TRBJ1-3): DVKVTQSSRYLVKRTGEKVFLECVQDMDHENMFWYRQDPGLGLRLIYFSYDVKMKEKGDIPEGYSVSREKKERFSLILESASTNQTSMYLCASSLPTGAGNTIYFGEGSWLTVV.